The TCR beta chain under discussion was sequenced for a study of CD8+ T cells in alopecia areata. Overall study findings and caveats: Resident alphabeta T cells of normal skin are also sequenced in scalp samples.

Trimming took 2 bases from V and 4 from J; bases not matched to a gene: 1. The germline V gene encodes CDR1 GTSNPN and CDR2 SVGIG (reference sequence). This CDR3 has 13 amino acids. Note on this clone: As yet, its antigen is unknown. This same CDR3 is encoded by further DNA sequences in the sample.

Treatment meaning: oral pan-JAK inhibitor, 5-10 mg twice daily. The sequencing template was cDNA reverse transcribed from extracted RNA. Produced via immunoSEQ multiplex PCR; TCRdb's table is partial and in-frame only. The sample yields hundreds of thousands of clones, approximately 67% seen once. This receptor was obtained from a human donor with alopecia areata. Sequenced material: CD4+ T cells sorted from blood, taken between weeks 43 and 45, from a patient treated with tofacitinib. V is TRBV30 and J is TRBJ1-2; 10 bases agree with TRBD1. This chain's CDR3 is CAWSRDRGYGYTF. DNA for the CDR3: TGTGCCTGGAGTCGGGACAGGGGCTATGGCTACACCTTC.